Below are 25 T cell receptor beta chains sequenced from a single sample in a study of Graves' ophthalmopathy and Graves' hyperthyroidism. RNA transcripts were the template, and TCR beta CDR3 regions were amplified from them. HTBI-primed RT-PCR formed the first round, and a multiplex PCR formed the second. TCRdb passed the multiplex PCR reads through MiXCR, listing each CDR3 protein once. The data show 300,000 to 500,000 distinct CDR3 sequences, with 15% seen just once and approximately 7% held by the top ten. The specimen was peripheral blood. Every receptor here comes from a woman under 30 with stable Graves' hyperthyroidism.

At least ten counts were recorded for this clonotype. J is TRBJ2-7 and V is TRBV11-1; TRBD1 matches 8 bases. This CDR3 spans 15 amino acids. V trimming: 4 bases; J trimming: 5 bases; junction bases outside the gene matches: 10. Germline V CDR1 and CDR2: SGHAT, FQDESV (reference sequence). CDR3 amino acids: CASSSPDRAQDEQYF. The CDR3 DNA sequence: TGTGCCAGCAGCTCCCCGGACAGGGCACAAGACGAGCAGTACTTC.

A remark on this clonotype: The junction does not match germline at one end; this may be a read error. The genes are TRBV20-1 and TRBJ2-1, with a weak D call TRBD2 (5 bases). Germline V gene data show CDR1 as DFQATT and CDR2 as SNEGSKA (reference sequence). This CDR3 region has 14 residues. The CDR3, as DNA: TGCAGTGCTCCTCCTAGCCTCGTCGGAAATGAGAAGTTCTTC. Amino acids: CSAPPSLVGNEKFF.

This clonotype was counted at least ten times. This rearrangement joins TRBV20-1 to TRBJ2-7, with 9 bases matching TRBD1. The V segment lost 6 bases and the J segment 2 bases; nucleotides outside the gene matches: 2. The CDR3 consists of 12 residues. Germline-derived CDR1 and CDR2 are DFQATT and SNEGSKA (reference sequence). CDR3 bases: TGCAGTGCCAGGACAGGGGCCTACGAGCAGTACTTC. This translates into CSARTGAYEQYF.

The rearrangement uses TRBV6-2 or TRBV6-3 and TRBJ2-4; TRBD1 or TRBD2 may be the D gene (5 bases each). V gave up 5 bases and J gave up 1 base, with 12 bases separating them. CDR1 MNHEY and CDR2 SVGEGT come from the germline V gene. The CDR3 has 15 amino acids. CDR3 residues: CASSPNWGAKNIQYF. The CDR3 nucleotides are TGTGCCAGCAGTCCCAATTGGGGGGCCAAAAACATTCAGTACTTC.

This clonotype was seen many times. The chain links TRBV24-1 to TRBJ1-1; D gene unclear. The ends were cut back, 7 bases at V and 2 bases at J, with 10 bases in the middle. CDR3 length equals 13 residues. Per germline, CDR1 KGHDR and CDR2 SFDVKD. The CDR3 region has the DNA TGTGCCACCAGAACAGATTTAAACACTGAAGCTTTCTTT. It translates to CATRTDLNTEAFF.

This clonotype showed up many times. This sequence joins TRBV12-3 or TRBV12-4 and TRBJ2-7; 11 bases agree with TRBD1. Unmatched junction bases numbered 10, after V lost 5 bases and J lost 4 bases. This CDR3 has 16 amino acids. The CDR3 region is CASSPWTGGIVYEQYF. DNA of the CDR3: TGTGCCAGCAGTCCCTGGACAGGGGGCATTGTTTACGAGCAGTACTTC.

The V gene is TRBV12-3 or TRBV12-4, the J gene TRBJ2-7; D is uncertain. This CDR3 comprises 14 residues. Trimming took off 1 base at V and 0 bases at J, with 7 bases between the two ends. The CDR3 here is CASSLDVASYEQYF. The DNA for the CDR3 is TGTGCCAGCAGTTTAGATGTAGCCTCCTACGAGCAGTACTTC.

This sequence joins TRBV3-1 and TRBJ1-2, with D possibly TRBD1 on 5 matching bases. Germline CDR1 and CDR2: LGHDT and YNNKEL (reference sequence). V was cut by 0 bases and J by 4 bases, with 12 bases left in between. This CDR3 region has 15 residues. CDR3 bases: TGTGCCAGCAGCCAAGATCTGACAGACATCTATGGCTACACCTTC. Translating it yields CASSQDLTDIYGYTF.

In its sample, this clonotype was seen a few times. The gene calls are TRBV7-9 and TRBJ2-5; D perhaps matches TRBD2 (6 bases). The V gene's germline CDR1 is SEHNR and CDR2 FQNEAQ (reference sequence). The CDR3 sequence is 15 residues long. The ends were cut back, 2 bases at V and 2 bases at J, with 12 bases in the middle. CDR3 protein: CASSLMFAGQETQYF. CDR3 coding DNA: TGTGCCAGCAGCTTAATGTTTGCGGGACAAGAGACCCAGTACTTC.

This clonotype was found many times. V is TRBV5-5 and J is TRBJ2-2; 7 bases are a match to TRBD1. Germline loops: CDR1 SGHKS, CDR2 YYEKEE (reference sequence). This CDR3 has 14 amino acids. After removal of 6 bases from V and 2 bases from J, the junction contained 4 bases not matched to a gene. The CDR3 nucleotides are TGTGCCAGCATAGGGGGCGTTAACACCGGGGAGCTGTTTTTT. Amino acid sequence: CASIGGVNTGELFF.

This clonotype was detected only a few times. The chain has TRBV5-1 and TRBJ1-1, with 7 bases that match TRBD1. Unmatched junction bases numbered 7, after V lost 7 bases and J lost 1 base. Germline CDR1 is SGHRS and CDR2 is YFSETQ. The CDR3 loop spans 14 amino acids. DNA for the CDR3: TGCGCCAGCGGACCAGGGGGTGGGAACACTGAAGCTTTCTTT. Its protein is CASGPGGGNTEAFF.

CDR3 coding DNA: TGCGCCAGCAGCTTGGGACCGGGACAGGGGTACGAGCAGTACTTC. Amino acids: CASSLGPGQGYEQYF. The genes are TRBV5-1 and TRBJ2-7; the match to TRBD1 covers 10 bases. This CDR3 region has 15 residues. Unmatched junction bases numbered 4, after V lost 0 bases and J lost 4 bases. Germline V lookup: CDR1 SGHRS, CDR2 YFSETQ.

This clonotype was observed a handful of times. V gene TRBV28 combines with J gene TRBJ2-5; 7 bases fit TRBD2. The CDR3 totals 15 residues. CDR1 is MDHEN, CDR2 SYDVKM, per germline. V was clipped by 0 bases and J by 5 bases; unmatched bases: 6. CDR3 coding DNA: TGTGCCAGCAGTTTATGGGGACTATCTTTGGAGACCCAGTACTTC. This gives the protein CASSLWGLSLETQYF.

This clonotype was seen many times. J is TRBJ2-7 and V is TRBV6-5, with D perhaps TRBD1 (6 bases). Germline values: CDR1 MNHEY, CDR2 SVGAGI. The CDR3 consists of 15 residues. V gave up 5 bases and J gave up 0 bases, with 14 bases separating them. In DNA, the CDR3 is TGTGCCAGCAGTAACAACAGGGTGGGCTCCTACGAGCAGTACTTC. Translated: CASSNNRVGSYEQYF.

This clonotype showed up many times. The CDR3 region has the DNA TGTGCCAGCAGCCCAGCTCCTAGCGGGGCACAAGCCGTGGGAGAGCAGTACTTC. Translated, it gives CASSPAPSGAQAVGEQYF. V usage is TRBV11-2 and J usage is TRBJ2-7; 9 positions match TRBD2. V shed 5 bases, J shed 7 bases, and the junction held 21 bases outside the gene matches. The germline V gene has CDR1 SGHAT and CDR2 FQNNGV. CDR3 length: 18 residues.

This clonotype was seen many times. This chain uses TRBV19 with TRBJ1-5; D not certain. Germline loops: CDR1 LNHDA, CDR2 SQIVND (reference sequence). This CDR3 is built from 12 residues. Trimming stripped 5 bases from V and 9 bases from J, with 11 bases between. CDR3 bases: TGTGCCAGTAGTTTCCTTGTTGCGCCCCAGCATTTT. It is translated as CASSFLVAPQHF.

The sample holds many counts of this clonotype. The chain uses TRBV7-2 and TRBJ1-1; D unclear. V was trimmed by 4 bases and J by 4 bases, leaving 13 bases between them. CDR3 length: 14 amino acids. Germline lookup yields CDR1 SGHTA and CDR2 FQGNSA. CDR3 in DNA: TGTGCCAGCAGCTCGACGACAAAGGCCACTGAAGCTTTCTTT. It translates to CASSSTTKATEAFF.

This clonotype appeared a few times. This chain joins TRBV7-3 and TRBJ2-2; the D gene could be TRBD1 or TRBD2 (5 bases each). Germline lookup yields CDR1 SGHTA and CDR2 FQGTGA. This CDR3 contains 15 residues. The V end was cut by 5 bases, the J end by 7 bases, with 17 bases between. CDR3 in DNA: TGTGCCAGCAGCCACGACACCGAGAGGGGCGGGGAGCTGTTTTTT. The encoded protein is CASSHDTERGGELFF.

This clonotype was counted a few times. The chain joins TRBV12-3 or TRBV12-4 to TRBJ2-5, with TRBD2 identical over 9 bases. Losses at the gene ends were 8 bases for V and 4 bases for J; bases not matched to a gene: 5. The CDR3 length is 13 residues. The CDR3 DNA is TGTGCCAGCGGCCATAGCGGGGGAGAGACCCAGTACTTC. This translates into CASGHSGGETQYF.

This clonotype was counted many times. The rearrangement links TRBV3-1 to TRBJ1-6, with TRBD1 as a possible D gene (5 bases). Germline V CDR1 and CDR2: LGHDT, YNNKEL (reference sequence). V was clipped by 2 bases and J by 7 bases, with 9 bases between them. CDR3 size: 14 residues. Written as DNA, the CDR3 is TGTGCCAGCAGCCAAAGGGACCGAAATTCACCCCTCCACTTT. Translated: CASSQRDRNSPLHF.

This clonotype showed up just a few times. The gene calls are TRBV11-2 and TRBJ2-2; TRBD2 matches 7 bases. With V trimmed by 0 bases and J by 4 bases, 2 bases remained unmatched. This CDR3 region has 15 residues. The germline gives CDR1 SGHAT, CDR2 FQNNGV. CDR3 DNA sequence: TGTGCCAGCAGCTTAGATCAGCGGGGCACCGGGGAGCTGTTTTTT. Translating gives CASSLDQRGTGELFF.

In its sample, this clonotype was seen many times. The junction does not match germline at one end; this may be a read error. V usage is TRBV3-1 and J usage is TRBJ1-1; D ambiguous. The CDR3 loop spans 14 amino acids. Germline CDR1 and CDR2: LGHDT and YNNKEL (reference sequence). CDR3 coding DNA: TGCGCCAGCAGCCAAGATCGGGGGAACACTGAAGCTTTCTTT. It codes for CASSQDRGNTEAFF.

This clonotype was found many times. This chain joins TRBV20-1 and TRBJ1-6; D possibly corresponds to TRBD1 (5 bases). Deletions cut 0 bases from V and 0 bases from J, with 12 bases between. CDR3 length: 17 amino acids. CDR1 DFQATT and CDR2 SNEGSKA come from the germline V gene (reference sequence). The CDR3 sequence: CSARDQDTSSYNSPLHF. DNA for the CDR3: TGCAGTGCTAGAGATCAGGACACGAGCTCCTATAATTCACCCCTCCACTTT.

The sample holds many counts of this clonotype. This sequence joins TRBV5-1 and TRBJ2-2, with D possibly being TRBD1 or TRBD2 (5 bases each). V was shortened by 0 bases and J by 6 bases, with 15 bases between the two germline ends. The CDR3 is 16 residues long. Germline V gene sequence: CDR1 SGHRS, CDR2 YFSETQ. CDR3 nucleotide sequence: TGCGCCAGCAGCTTGGTGCAGGGCGTGAGGGCCGGGGAGCTGTTTTTT. This codes for CASSLVQGVRAGELFF.

There are many counts of this clonotype. The chain joins TRBV7-9 to TRBJ1-1; a weak D match, TRBD1 (6 bases). V lost 5 bases and J 0 bases, leaving 10 bases between the germline ends. The CDR3 is made up of 14 amino acids. The germline V gene has CDR1 SEHNR and CDR2 FQNEAQ (reference sequence). CDR3 sequence: CASSPTGMNTEAFF. In DNA, the CDR3 is TGTGCCAGCAGCCCTACAGGGATGAACACTGAAGCTTTCTTT.